This T cell receptor beta chain is from a study of T cell repertoires in cytomegalovirus infection. For the study at large: Newly reported HLA-C-restricted and thoroughly characterized HLA-B-restricted CMV epitopes were employed. Carrying CMV and the relevant HLA type showed in public TCR beta signatures.

The study's findings and limits: Cumulative public TCR beta family frequency identified carriers of CMV plus the relevant HLA. Dominating the ex vivo response were HLA-C-restricted CMV-specific TCR beta clonotypes.

The CDR3 is 16 amino acids. From germline, CDR1 is MDHEN and CDR2 SYDVKM. Trimming removed 3 bases from V and 2 bases from J; junction bases left unmatched: 9. From the reads, TCRdb called clonotypes with MiXCR, one entry per CDR3 protein. The table shows 800,000 to 950,000 distinct CDR3 sequences, with less than 35% occurring only once. This clonotype was observed a handful of times. Its specificity is not known. V usage is TRBV28 and J usage is TRBJ2-5; TRBD2 aligns across 7 bases. The sequenced sample was cultured CD8+ T cells from PBMCs, obtained from culture after CMV antigen stimulation. This receptor was identified in a human donor in good health (CMV status not recorded). Some clones in this sample may be carry-over from other donors' samples. CDR3 DNA sequence: TGTGCCAGCAGTTTTTGGTCTAGCGGATCACAAGAGACCCAGTACTTC. This encodes CASSFWSSGSQETQYF.